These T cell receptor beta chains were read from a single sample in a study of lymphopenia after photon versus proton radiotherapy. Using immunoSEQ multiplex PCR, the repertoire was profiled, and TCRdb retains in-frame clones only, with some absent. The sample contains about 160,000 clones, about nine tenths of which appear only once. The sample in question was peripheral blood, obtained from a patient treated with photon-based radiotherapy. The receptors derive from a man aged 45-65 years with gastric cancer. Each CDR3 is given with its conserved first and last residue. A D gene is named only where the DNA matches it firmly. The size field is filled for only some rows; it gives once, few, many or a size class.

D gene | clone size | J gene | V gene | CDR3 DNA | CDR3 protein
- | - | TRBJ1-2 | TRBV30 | TGTGCCTGGAGTCGCGGGGGCGCGTTCTATGGCTACACCTTC | CAWSRGGAFYGYTF
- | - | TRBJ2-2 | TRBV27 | TGTGCCAGCAGGGTGACAGGTTTGAACACCGGGGAGCTGTTTTTT | CASRVTGLNTGELFF
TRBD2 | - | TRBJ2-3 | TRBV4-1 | TGCGCCAGCAGGTCTCTGACTAGCGGGACAGGACGAGATACGCAGTATTTT | CASRSLTSGTGRDTQYF
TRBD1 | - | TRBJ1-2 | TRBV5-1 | TGCGCCAGCAGCCCCTGGACAGGGAGGGCTGGCTACACCTTC | CASSPWTGRAGYTF
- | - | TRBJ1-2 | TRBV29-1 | TGCAGCGTTGTGGGTTCTAACTATGGCTACACCTTC | CSVVGSNYGYTF
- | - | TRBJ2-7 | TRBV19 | TGTGCCAGTAGGAGCACCGACAGGCCCTACGAGCAGTACTTC | CASRSTDRPYEQYF
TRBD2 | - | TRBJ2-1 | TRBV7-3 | TGTGCCAGCAGCCCCCAGCGGGACTACAATGAGCAGTTCTTC | CASSPQRDYNEQFF
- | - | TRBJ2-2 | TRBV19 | TGTGCCAGTAGTACCGACAGGAGGAACACCGGGGAGCTGTTTTTT | CASSTDRRNTGELFF
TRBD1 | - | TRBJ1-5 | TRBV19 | TGTGCCAGTAGTATACGACAGGGCCAGCCCCAGCATTTT | CASSIRQGQPQHF
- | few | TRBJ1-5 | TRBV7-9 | TGTGCCAGCAGAGCGAAATGTTATAGCAATCAGCCCCAGCATTTT | CASRAKCYSNQPQHF
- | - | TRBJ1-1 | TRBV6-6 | TGTGCCAGCAGTTCAAACGAGGGCGTCGAAGCTTTCTTT | CASSSNEGVEAFF
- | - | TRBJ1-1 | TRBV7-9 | TGTGCCAGCAGCTTACCCGGACGGACACCTGAAGCTTTCTTT | CASSLPGRTPEAFF